This T cell receptor (beta chain) was sequenced for a study of cytomegalovirus exposure and HLA in healthy donors. Study-wide results and limits: Accounts indicate the classifier identified cytomegalovirus status with strong specificity and sensitivity. Listed as cytomegalovirus-associated were 150 or so TCR beta chains.

The V end was cut by 8 bases, the J end by 5 bases, with 15 bases between. Germline V gene data show CDR1 as SQVTM and CDR2 as ANQGSEA. The CDR3 runs to 12 residues. This clone was observed once. Its antigen is undetermined. Assay: immunoSEQ multiplex PCR; the TCRdb copy retains only in-frame clones and omits some. Here the sample spans more than 300,000 clones, 80% to 90% being singletons. The receptor comes from a woman aged 18-29 years in good health and CMV-seronegative. The chain joins TRBV29-1 to TRBJ1-1, with D perhaps TRBD1 (5 bases). Source material: PBMCs. The CDR3 nucleotides read TGCAGCACCAACCCCAGGGCAACTGAAGCTTTCTTT. This sequence encodes CSTNPRATEAFF.